These 8 T cell receptor beta chains share one sample of origin, sequenced in a study of response to subunit inactivated influenza vaccine (dated by TCRdb to the late 2010s). Libraries were prepared through RT-PCR. These reads were obtained on an Illumina HiSeq 2500. TCRdb took the public reads, trimmed them with fastp at Q25, ran MiXCR for clone calling and kept in-frame beta chains. CDR3 protein sequences are deduplicated, and each keeps its most common genes and DNA. The sample has roughly 790,000 distinct CDR3 sequences on record, about 20% of them singletons. The ten largest clones capture roughly 10% of the sample. This specimen consisted of PBMCs from blood, obtained roughly 5 days after vaccination. These receptors all come from a man in his fifties or sixties who received an inactivated influenza vaccine. Donor details come from another sample of the same person, matched by shared clones.

This clonotype has a handful of counts. This chain joins TRBV5-1 and TRBJ2-1; the match to TRBD2 covers 8 bases. V shed 4 bases, J shed 6 bases, and the junction held 9 bases outside the gene matches. CDR3 length equals 15 residues. Germline lookup yields CDR1 SGHRS and CDR2 YFSETQ. CDR3 in amino acids: CASSLSGLVGNEQFF. For the CDR3, the DNA is TGCGCCAGCAGCCTCTCGGGACTAGTCGGCAATGAGCAGTTCTTC.

This clonotype was seen a handful of times. V usage is TRBV4-3 and J usage is TRBJ2-5; TRBD2 matches 9 bases. The CDR3 runs to 16 residues. Germline lookup yields CDR1 LGHNA and CDR2 YSLEER. Unmatched junction bases numbered 7, after V lost 1 base and J lost 4 bases. For the CDR3, the DNA is TGCGCCAGCAGCCAAGCCCCAGCGGGGGGACTAGAGACCCAGTACTTC. It is translated as CASSQAPAGGLETQYF.

This clonotype was seen only a few times. This chain uses TRBV6-5 with TRBJ2-5; 10 bases align to TRBD2. The CDR3 is 15 residues long. From germline, CDR1 is MNHEY and CDR2 SVGAGI. After removal of 0 bases from V and 4 bases from J, the junction contained 2 bases not matched to a gene. CDR3 sequence (DNA): TGTGCCAGCAGTTACTCTAGCGGGAGGACAGAGACCCAGTACTTC. This codes for CASSYSSGRTETQYF.

V is TRBV6-5 and J is TRBJ2-1; TRBD2 might be the D (6 bases). From germline, CDR1 is MNHEY and CDR2 SVGAGI. Trimming shortened V by 2 bases and J by 8 bases, and 7 bases separated the two germline ends. The CDR3 has 12 amino acids. The CDR3 protein is CASSYGGDEQFF. The CDR3 DNA follows: TGTGCCAGCAGTTACGGCGGGGATGAGCAGTTCTTC.

The genes are TRBV2 and TRBJ2-7; D possibly corresponds to TRBD2 (6 bases). V lost 8 bases and J 9 bases, leaving 14 bases between the germline ends. Germline-derived CDR1 and CDR2 are SNHLY and FYNNEI. The CDR3 totals 11 residues. CDR3 coding DNA: TGTGCCAGCGTCGGGGGACCTCGGCAGTACTTC. Translating it yields CASVGGPRQYF.

The chain uses TRBV28 and TRBJ1-2; no reliable D call. The V gene's germline CDR1 is MDHEN and CDR2 SYDVKM. The CDR3 loop spans 12 amino acids. V lost 5 bases and J 8 bases, leaving 12 bases between the germline ends. CDR3 protein: CASSLPGEGYTF. In nucleotides, the CDR3 is TGTGCCAGCAGTCTACCGGGAGAGGGCTACACCTTC.

The chain carries TRBV5-1 and TRBJ2-3, with D possibly matching TRBD2 (5 bases). V was pared by 3 bases and J by 2 bases, with 16 bases between. The V gene's germline CDR1 is SGHRS and CDR2 YFSETQ. This CDR3 is 16 amino acids long. The CDR3 spells CASSSGISYDTDTQYF. The DNA of the CDR3 is TGCGCCAGCAGCTCGGGGATTTCATATGACACAGATACGCAGTATTTT. Drawing the rest from reference TRBV5-1 and TRBJ2-3, the complete variable domain is KAGVTQTPRYLIKTRGQQVTLSCSPISGHRSVSWYQQTPGQGLQFLFEYFSETQRNKGNFPGRFSGRQFSNSRSEMNVSTLELGDSALYLCASSSGISYDTDTQYFGPGTRLTVL.

This clonotype was observed a few times. The chain recombines TRBV4-3 with TRBJ2-7; D is perhaps TRBD1 (5 bases). Trimming removed 2 bases from V and 3 bases from J, with 14 bases in between. CDR3 length equals 15 residues. Germline-derived CDR1 and CDR2 are LGHNA and YSLEER. For the CDR3, the DNA is TGCGCCAGCAGCCAAACTCGGACAAGCCACTACGAGCAGTACTTC. Protein sequence: CASSQTRTSHYEQYF.